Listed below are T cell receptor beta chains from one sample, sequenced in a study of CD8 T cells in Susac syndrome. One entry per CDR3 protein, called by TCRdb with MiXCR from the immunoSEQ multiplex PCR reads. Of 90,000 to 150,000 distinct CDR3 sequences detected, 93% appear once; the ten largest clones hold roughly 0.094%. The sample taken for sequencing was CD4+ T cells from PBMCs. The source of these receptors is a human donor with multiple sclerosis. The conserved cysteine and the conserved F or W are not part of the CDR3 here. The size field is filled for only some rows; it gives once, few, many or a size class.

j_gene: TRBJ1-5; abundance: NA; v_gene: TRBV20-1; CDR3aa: SASSGDQPQH
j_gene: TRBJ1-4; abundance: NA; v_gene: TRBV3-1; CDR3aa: ASSQDAGENEKLF
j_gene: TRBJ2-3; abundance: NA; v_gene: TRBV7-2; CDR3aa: ASSLYPPSRGYTDTQY
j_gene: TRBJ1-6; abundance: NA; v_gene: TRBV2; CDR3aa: ASSEWDGRNSPLH
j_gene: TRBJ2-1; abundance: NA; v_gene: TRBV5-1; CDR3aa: ASSLFGLSDNEQF
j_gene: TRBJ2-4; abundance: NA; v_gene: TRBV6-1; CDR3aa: ASSQRADLAKNIQY
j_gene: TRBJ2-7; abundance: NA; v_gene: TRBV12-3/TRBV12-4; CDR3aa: ASSFPSGQGSYEQY
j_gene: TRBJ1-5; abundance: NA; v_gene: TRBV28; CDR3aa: ASSTDRVGNQPQH
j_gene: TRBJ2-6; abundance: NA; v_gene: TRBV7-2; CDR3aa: ASSFQGSGANVLT
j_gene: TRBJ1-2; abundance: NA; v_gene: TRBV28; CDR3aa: ASSLAGNYGYT
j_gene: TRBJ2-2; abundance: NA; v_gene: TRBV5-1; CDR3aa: ASGQGSTGELF
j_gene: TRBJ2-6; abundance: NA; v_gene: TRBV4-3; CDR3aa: ASSQDLGESGANVLT
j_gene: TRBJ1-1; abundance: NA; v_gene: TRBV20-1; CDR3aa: SARDGPLTEAF
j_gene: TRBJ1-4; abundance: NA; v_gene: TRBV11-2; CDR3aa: ASSSTGQGKLF
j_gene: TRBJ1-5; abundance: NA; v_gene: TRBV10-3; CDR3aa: AISDRDRGGGKNQPQH
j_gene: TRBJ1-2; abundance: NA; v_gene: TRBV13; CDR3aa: ASSVTTDSLYGYT
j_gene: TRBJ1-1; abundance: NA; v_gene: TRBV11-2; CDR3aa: ASSPWVDGNTEAF
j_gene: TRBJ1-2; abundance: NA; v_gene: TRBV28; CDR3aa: ASSLGDRARGYT
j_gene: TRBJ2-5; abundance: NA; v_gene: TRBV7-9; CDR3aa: ASSPWARAYQETQY
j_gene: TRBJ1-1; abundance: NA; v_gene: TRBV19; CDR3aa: ASTTGVMNTEAF
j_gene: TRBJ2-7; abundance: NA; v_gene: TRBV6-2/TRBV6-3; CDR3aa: ASSYLSTGESYEQY
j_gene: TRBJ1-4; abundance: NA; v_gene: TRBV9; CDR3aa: ASSVSGGTVNEKLF
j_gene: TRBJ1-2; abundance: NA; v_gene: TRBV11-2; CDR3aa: ASSFGVWGPANYGYT
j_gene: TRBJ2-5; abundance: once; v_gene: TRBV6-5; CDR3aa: ASRVSGQETQY
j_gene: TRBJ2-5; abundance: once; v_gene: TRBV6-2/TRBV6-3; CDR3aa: ATSPGAGETQY
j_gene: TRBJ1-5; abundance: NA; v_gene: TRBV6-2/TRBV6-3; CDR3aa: ASSREYSEPQH
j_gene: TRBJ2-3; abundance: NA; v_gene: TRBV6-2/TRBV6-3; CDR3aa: ASKGGYTDTQY
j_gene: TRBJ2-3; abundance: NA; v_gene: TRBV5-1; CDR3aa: ASSLAGGTDTQY
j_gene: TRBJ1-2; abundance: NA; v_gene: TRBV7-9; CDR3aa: ASSLTVGAGTGGNYGYT
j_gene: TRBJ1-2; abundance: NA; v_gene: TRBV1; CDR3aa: TSSHPTGGNLGGYT
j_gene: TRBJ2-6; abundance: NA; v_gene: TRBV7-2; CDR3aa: ASSLTLSGANVLT
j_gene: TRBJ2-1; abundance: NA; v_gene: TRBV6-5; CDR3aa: ASSYPGWARPKDGNEQF
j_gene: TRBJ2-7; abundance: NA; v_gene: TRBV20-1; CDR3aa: SARDRLQQY
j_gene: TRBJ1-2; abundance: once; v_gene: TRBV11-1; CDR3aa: ASTKGANYGYT
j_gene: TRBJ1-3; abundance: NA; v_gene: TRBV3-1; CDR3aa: ASSQDHGGLSSGNTIY
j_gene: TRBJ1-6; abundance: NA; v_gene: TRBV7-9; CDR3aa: ASSLVTGDNSPLH
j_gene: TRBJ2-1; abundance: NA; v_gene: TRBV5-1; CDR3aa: ASSLRGGRSSYNEQF
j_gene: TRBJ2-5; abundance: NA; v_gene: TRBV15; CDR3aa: ATSRRSGGAKETQY
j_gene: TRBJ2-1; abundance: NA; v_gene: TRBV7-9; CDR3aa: ASSSLGHPYNEQF
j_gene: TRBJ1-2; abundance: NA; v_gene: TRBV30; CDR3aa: AWNPFRSYDYGYT
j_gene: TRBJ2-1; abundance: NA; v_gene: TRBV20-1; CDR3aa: SARAAGGVGSSYNEQF
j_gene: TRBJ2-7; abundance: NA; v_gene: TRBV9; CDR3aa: ASSVAEGVYEQY
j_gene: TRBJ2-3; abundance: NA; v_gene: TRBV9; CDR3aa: ASSAPTLDTQY